The clone carrying this T cell receptor beta chain appeared a few times. The CDR3 runs 15 residues. V lost 0 bases, J lost 0 bases, and 8 bases lay in between. Per germline, CDR1 SEHNR and CDR2 FQNEAQ (reference sequence). This entry belongs to a study of CD8+ T cells in alopecia areata. About the research overall: The drug, oral tofacitinib, was given to treated patients at 5 to 10 mg twice daily.

Once RNA had been extracted, it was reverse transcribed into cDNA to act as the sequencing template. The table came from immunoSEQ multiplex PCR; TCRdb's copy has only in-frame clones and leaves some out. The table shows about 200,000 clones, with under 70% occurring only once. Sample treatment: oral pan-JAK inhibitor, 5-10 mg twice daily. The investigators collected lesional scalp punch biopsies and peripheral blood from alopecia areata patients. The rearrangement uses TRBV7-9 and TRBJ1-1; the D is unclear. The receptor comes from a human donor with alopecia areata. The sequencing here drew on CD4+ T cells sorted from blood, taken at week 4, from a patient treated with tofacitinib. The CDR3 coding sequence is TGTGCCAGCAGCTTAGCCTCCTCGATGAACACTGAAGCTTTCTTT. Protein product: CASSLASSMNTEAFF.